The 7 T cell receptor beta chains given below trace back to one sample, sequenced in a study of radiotherapy plus CTLA-4 blockade in lung cancer. The table came from immunoSEQ multiplex PCR; TCRdb's copy has only in-frame clones and leaves some out. The data hold around 130,000 clones, with 70% to 90% observed a single time. Material: peripheral blood, obtained from a patient treated with radiotherapy plus ipilimumab. Receptor source: a human donor with non-small cell lung cancer that progressed on radiotherapy plus ipilimumab.

A single count supports this clone. V is TRBV5-1 and J is TRBJ1-1; TRBD1 matches at 9 bases. There are 15 residues in the CDR3. Germline CDR1 and CDR2: SGHRS and YFSETQ. V lost 4 bases to trimming and J lost 4 bases; unmatched junction nucleotides: 8. CDR3 nucleotide sequence: TGCGCCAGCAGCAGGCAACAGGGGGCGGCCACTGAAGCTTTCTTT. Residues: CASSRQQGAATEAFF.

This chain uses TRBV5-1 with TRBJ2-1; 13 nucleotides agree with TRBD2. The CDR3 consists of 17 residues. With V trimmed by 2 bases and J by 6 bases, 8 bases remained unmatched. Germline values: CDR1 SGHRS, CDR2 YFSETQ. This CDR3 reads CASSFRPGLAGSNEQFF. Written as DNA, the CDR3 is TGCGCCAGCAGCTTTCGACCGGGACTAGCGGGAAGCAATGAGCAGTTCTTC.

This clone was seen once. This chain connects TRBV6-6 to TRBJ2-7, with 11 bases fitting TRBD2. Germline assignment: CDR1 MNHNY and CDR2 SVGAGI (reference sequence). There are 14 residues in the CDR3. V lost 6 bases, J lost 7 bases, and 8 bases stayed unmatched. DNA for the CDR3: TGTGCCAGCAGCCCACTAGCGGGAGAGGGGGAGCAGTACTTC. Amino acid sequence: CASSPLAGEGEQYF.

The V call is TRBV11-3, the J call TRBJ1-1; D is possibly TRBD1 (5 bases). With 4 bases removed from V and 0 bases from J, the gap between germline ends came to 15 bases. The CDR3 is 16 residues long. Germline CDR1 SGHNT, CDR2 YENEEA. In DNA form, the CDR3 reads TGTGCCAGCAGCTACGAGGGGCCATTCATGAACACTGAAGCTTTCTTT. It is translated as CASSYEGPFMNTEAFF.

This clone was detected a few times. The chain recombines TRBV7-9 with TRBJ2-7; the D is unclear. The germline V and J ends were trimmed by 5 bases and 0 bases, with 11 bases remaining between them. The CDR3 loop spans 14 amino acids. Germline V gene lookup returns CDR1 SEHNR and CDR2 FQNEAQ (reference sequence). The CDR3 coding sequence is TGTGCCAGCAGCAGAGCGCATACCTCCTACGAGCAGTACTTC. As protein: CASSRAHTSYEQYF.

The V call is TRBV5-1, the J call TRBJ2-1; no definite D call. The CDR3 spans 15 residues. Per the germline V gene, CDR1 is SGHRS and CDR2 is YFSETQ. V lost 0 bases, J lost 6 bases, and 13 bases lay in between. In DNA form, the CDR3 reads TGCGCCAGCAGCTTGGAGGTAGTACCGGCCAATGAGCAGTTCTTC. Translated, it gives CASSLEVVPANEQFF.

The chain joins TRBV5-1 to TRBJ1-1; D remains ambiguous. This CDR3 is built from 13 residues. The V end lost 2 bases, the J end lost 1 base, and 6 bases lay between the germline ends. Germline lookup yields CDR1 SGHRS and CDR2 YFSETQ. The CDR3 DNA reads as TGCGCCAGCAGCTTCGCACAGAACACTGAAGCTTTCTTT. Protein product: CASSFAQNTEAFF.